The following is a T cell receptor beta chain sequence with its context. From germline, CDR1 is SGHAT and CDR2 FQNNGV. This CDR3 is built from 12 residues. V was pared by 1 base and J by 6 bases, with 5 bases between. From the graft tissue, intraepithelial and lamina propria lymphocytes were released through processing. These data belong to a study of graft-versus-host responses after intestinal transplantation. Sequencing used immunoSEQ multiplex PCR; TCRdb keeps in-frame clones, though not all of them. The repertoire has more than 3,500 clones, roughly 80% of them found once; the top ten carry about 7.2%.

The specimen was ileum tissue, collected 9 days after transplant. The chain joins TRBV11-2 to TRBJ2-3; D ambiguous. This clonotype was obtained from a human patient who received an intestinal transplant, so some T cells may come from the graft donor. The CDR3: CASSLGWDTQYF. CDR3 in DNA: TGTGCCAGCAGCTTAGGGTGGGATACGCAGTATTTT.